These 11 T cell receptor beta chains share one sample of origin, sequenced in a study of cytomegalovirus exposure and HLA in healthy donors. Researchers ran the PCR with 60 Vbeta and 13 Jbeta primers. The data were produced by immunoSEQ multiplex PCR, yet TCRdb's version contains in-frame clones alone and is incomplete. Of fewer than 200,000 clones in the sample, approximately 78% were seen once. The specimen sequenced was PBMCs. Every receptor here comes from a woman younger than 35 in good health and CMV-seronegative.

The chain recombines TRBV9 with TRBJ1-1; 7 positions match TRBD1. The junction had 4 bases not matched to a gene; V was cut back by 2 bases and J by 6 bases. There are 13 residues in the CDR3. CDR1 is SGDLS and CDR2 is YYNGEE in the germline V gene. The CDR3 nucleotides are TGTGCCAGCAGCGTGGGACAGTGGTCTGAAGCTTTCTTT. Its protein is CASSVGQWSEAFF.

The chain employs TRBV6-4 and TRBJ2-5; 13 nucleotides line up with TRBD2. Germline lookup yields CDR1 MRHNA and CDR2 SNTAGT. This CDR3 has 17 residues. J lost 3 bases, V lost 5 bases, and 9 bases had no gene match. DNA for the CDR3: TGTGCCAGCAGTTCCCATAGCGGACTAGCGGGAGAAGAGACCCAGTACTTC. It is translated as CASSSHSGLAGEETQYF.

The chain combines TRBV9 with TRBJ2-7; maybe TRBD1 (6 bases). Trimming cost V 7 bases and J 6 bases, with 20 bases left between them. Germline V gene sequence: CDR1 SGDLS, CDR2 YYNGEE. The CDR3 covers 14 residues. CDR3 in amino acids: CASSRSGQGSEQYF. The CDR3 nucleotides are TGTGCCAGCTCCCGGTCGGGGCAGGGGAGCGAGCAGTACTTC.

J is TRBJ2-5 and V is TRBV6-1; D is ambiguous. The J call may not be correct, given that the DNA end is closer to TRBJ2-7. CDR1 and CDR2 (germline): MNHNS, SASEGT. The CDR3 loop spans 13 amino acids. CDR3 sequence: CASSEAVWYEQYF. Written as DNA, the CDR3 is TGTGCCAGCAGTGAAGCGGTATGGTACGAGCAGTACTTC.

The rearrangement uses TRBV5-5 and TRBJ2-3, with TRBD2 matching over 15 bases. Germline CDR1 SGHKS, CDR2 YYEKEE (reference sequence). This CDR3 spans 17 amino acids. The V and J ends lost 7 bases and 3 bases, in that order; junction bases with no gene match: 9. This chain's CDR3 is CASSSGTSGRITDTQYF. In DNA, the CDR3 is TGTGCCAGCTCCTCCGGGACTAGCGGGAGGATAACAGATACGCAGTATTTT.

CDR3 sequence: CASSLDGSSGNTIYF. CDR3 nucleotides: TGCGCCAGCAGCCTGGACGGGAGCTCTGGAAACACCATATATTTT. The chain has TRBV5-1 and TRBJ1-3; D is ambiguous. This CDR3 comprises 15 residues. Trimming removed 4 bases from V and 0 bases from J, with 11 bases in between. Germline CDR1 is SGHRS and CDR2 is YFSETQ. Full variable domain (outside the CDR3, taken from reference TRBV5-1 and TRBJ1-3): KAGVTQTPRYLIKTRGQQVTLSCSPISGHRSVSWYQQTPGQGLQFLFEYFSETQRNKGNFPGRFSGRQFSNSRSEMNVSTLELGDSALYLCASSLDGSSGNTIYFGEGSWLTVV.

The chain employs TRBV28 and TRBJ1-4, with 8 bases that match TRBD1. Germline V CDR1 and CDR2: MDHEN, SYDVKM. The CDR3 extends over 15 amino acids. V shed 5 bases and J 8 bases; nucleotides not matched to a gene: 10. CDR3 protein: CASSPRTGQGEKLFF. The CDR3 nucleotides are TGTGCCAGCAGTCCCAGGACAGGGCAGGGAGAAAAACTGTTTTTT.

The CDR3 coding sequence is TGTGCCAGCAGGCCAGGGGGGACCTACGAGCAGTACTTC. Encoded protein: CASRPGGTYEQYF. The J gene is TRBJ2-7, the V gene TRBV28, with D tentatively TRBD1 (7 bases). Germline V gene lookup returns CDR1 MDHEN and CDR2 SYDVKM. V was cut by 6 bases and J by 2 bases, with 11 bases left in between. CDR3 length: 13 residues.

The CDR3 DNA sequence: TGTGCCAGCAGTTTAGCGGGGGGGACCTACAATGAGCAGTTCTTC. Protein product: CASSLAGGTYNEQFF. The chain uses TRBV28 and TRBJ2-1, with TRBD2 matching 9 bases. Germline values: CDR1 MDHEN, CDR2 SYDVKM. Trimming removed 2 bases from V and 2 bases from J; junction bases left unmatched: 1. The CDR3 spans 15 residues. The full variable domain, in which reference TRBV28 and TRBJ2-1 provide the parts outside the CDR3, is DVKVTQSSRYLVKRTGEKVFLECVQDMDHENMFWYRQDPGLGLRLIYFSYDVKMKEKGDIPEGYSVSREKKERFSLILESASTNQTSMYLCASSLAGGTYNEQFFGPGTRLTVL.

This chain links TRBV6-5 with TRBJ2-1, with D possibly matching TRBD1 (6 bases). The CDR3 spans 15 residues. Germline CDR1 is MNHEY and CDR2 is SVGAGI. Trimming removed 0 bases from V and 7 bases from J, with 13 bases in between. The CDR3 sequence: CASSYSGARGNEQFF. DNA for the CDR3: TGTGCCAGCAGTTACTCGGGGGCGAGGGGGAATGAGCAGTTCTTC.

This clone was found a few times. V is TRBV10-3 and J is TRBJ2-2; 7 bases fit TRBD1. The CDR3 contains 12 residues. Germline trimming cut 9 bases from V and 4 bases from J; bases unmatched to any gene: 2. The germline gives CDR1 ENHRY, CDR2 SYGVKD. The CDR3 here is CAIRQGTGELFF. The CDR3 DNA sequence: TGTGCCATACGACAGGGCACCGGGGAGCTGTTTTTT.